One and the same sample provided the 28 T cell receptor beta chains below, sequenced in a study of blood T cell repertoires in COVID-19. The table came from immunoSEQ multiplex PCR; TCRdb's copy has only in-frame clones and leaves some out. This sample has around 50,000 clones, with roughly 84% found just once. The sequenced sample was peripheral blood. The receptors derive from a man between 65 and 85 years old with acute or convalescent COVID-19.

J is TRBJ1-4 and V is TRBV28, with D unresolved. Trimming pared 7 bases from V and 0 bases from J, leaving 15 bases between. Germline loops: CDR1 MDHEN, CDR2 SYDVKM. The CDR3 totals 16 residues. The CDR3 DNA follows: TGTGCCAGCACCCTGGGAGGGCCCGCAACTAATGAAAAACTGTTTTTT. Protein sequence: CASTLGGPATNEKLFF. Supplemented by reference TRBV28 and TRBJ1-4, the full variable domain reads DVKVTQSSRYLVKRTGEKVFLECVQDMDHENMFWYRQDPGLGLRLIYFSYDVKMKEKGDIPEGYSVSREKKERFSLILESASTNQTSMYLCASTLGGPATNEKLFFGSGTQLSVL.

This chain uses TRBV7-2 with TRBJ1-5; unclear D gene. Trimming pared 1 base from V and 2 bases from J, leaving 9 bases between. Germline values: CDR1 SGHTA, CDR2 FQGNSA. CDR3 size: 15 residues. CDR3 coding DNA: TGTGCCAGCAGCTTAGTAGCGTTTGGCAATCAGCCCCAGCATTTT. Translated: CASSLVAFGNQPQHF.

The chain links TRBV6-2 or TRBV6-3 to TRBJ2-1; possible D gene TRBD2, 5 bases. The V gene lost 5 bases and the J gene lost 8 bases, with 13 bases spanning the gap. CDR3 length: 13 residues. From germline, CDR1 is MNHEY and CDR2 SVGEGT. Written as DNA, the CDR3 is TGTGCCAGCAGTCCGGCACTAGGCGATGAGCAGTTCTTC. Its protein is CASSPALGDEQFF.

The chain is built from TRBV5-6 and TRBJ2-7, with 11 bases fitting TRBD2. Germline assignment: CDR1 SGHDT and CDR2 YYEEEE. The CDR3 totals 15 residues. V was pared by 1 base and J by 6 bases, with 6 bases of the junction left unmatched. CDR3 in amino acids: CASSLPSGRPLEQYF. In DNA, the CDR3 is TGTGCCAGCAGCTTGCCTAGCGGGAGGCCCCTCGAGCAGTACTTC.

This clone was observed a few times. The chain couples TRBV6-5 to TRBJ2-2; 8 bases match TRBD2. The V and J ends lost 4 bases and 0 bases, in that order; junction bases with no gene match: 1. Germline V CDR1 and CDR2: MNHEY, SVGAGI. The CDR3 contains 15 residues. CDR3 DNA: TGTGCCAGCAGTTTCGGGGGGGCGAACACCGGGGAGCTGTTTTTT. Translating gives CASSFGGANTGELFF.

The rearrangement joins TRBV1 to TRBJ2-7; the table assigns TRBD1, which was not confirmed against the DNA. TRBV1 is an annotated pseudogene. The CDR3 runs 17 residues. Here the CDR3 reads CTSSQEGKGHYSYEQYF. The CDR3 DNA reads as TGCACCAGCAGCCAAGAAGGAAAGGGACACTACTCCTACGAGCAGTACTTC.

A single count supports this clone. CDR3 in amino acids: CASSSSGQRSYEQYF. DNA for the CDR3: TGTGCCAGCAGCTCAAGCGGGCAACGCTCCTACGAGCAGTACTTC. V is TRBV11-2 and J is TRBJ2-7, with D maybe TRBD2 (6 bases). Germline V gene data show CDR1 as SGHAT and CDR2 as FQNNGV. The CDR3 length is 15 residues. The V and J ends lost 4 bases and 0 bases respectively, with 13 bases between them. Full variable domain (missing parts from reference TRBV11-2 and TRBJ2-7): EAGVAQSPRYKIIEKRQSVAFWCNPISGHATLYWYQQILGQGPKLLIQFQNNGVVDDSQLPKDRFSAERLKGVDSTLKIQPAKLEDSAVYLCASSSSGQRSYEQYFGPGTRLTVT.

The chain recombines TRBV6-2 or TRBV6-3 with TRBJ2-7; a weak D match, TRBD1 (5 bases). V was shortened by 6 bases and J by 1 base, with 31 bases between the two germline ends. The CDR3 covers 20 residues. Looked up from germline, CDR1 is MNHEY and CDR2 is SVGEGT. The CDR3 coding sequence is TGTGCCAGCAGCCAACGTCAGTCAAGGGGTCGACCGACGATATCCTACGAGCAGTACTTC. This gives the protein CASSQRQSRGRPTISYEQYF.

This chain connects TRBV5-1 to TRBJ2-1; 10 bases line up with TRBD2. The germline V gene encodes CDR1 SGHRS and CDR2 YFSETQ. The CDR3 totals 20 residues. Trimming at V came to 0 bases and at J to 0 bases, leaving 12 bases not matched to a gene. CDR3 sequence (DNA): TGCGCCAGCAGCTTGGCCCCTTTGAGCGGGGGGGATAGCTCCTACAATGAGCAGTTCTTC. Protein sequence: CASSLAPLSGGDSSYNEQFF.

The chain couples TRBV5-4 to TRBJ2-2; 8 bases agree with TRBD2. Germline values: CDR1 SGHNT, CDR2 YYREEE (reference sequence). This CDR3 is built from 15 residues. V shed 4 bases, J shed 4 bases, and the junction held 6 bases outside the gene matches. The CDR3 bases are TGTGCCAGCAGCCTAGGAGCGGGGGTCACCGGGGAGCTGTTTTTT. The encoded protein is CASSLGAGVTGELFF. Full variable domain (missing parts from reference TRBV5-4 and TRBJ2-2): ETGVTQSPTHLIKTRGQQVTLRCSSQSGHNTVSWYQQALGQGPQFIFQYYREEENGRGNFPPRFSGLQFPNYSSELNVNALELDDSALYLCASSLGAGVTGELFFGEGSRLTVL.

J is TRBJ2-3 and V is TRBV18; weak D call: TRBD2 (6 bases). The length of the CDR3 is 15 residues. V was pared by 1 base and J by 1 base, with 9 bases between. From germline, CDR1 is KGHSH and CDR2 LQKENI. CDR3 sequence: CASSPREDGTDTQYF. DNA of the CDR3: TGTGCCAGCTCACCACGGGAGGACGGCACAGATACGCAGTATTTT.

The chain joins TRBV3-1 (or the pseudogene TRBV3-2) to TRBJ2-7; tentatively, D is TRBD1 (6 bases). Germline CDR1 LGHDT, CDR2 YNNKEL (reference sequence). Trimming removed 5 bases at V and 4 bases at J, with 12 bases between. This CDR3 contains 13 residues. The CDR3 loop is CASSSGGHYEQYF. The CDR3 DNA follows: TGTGCCAGCAGCAGTGGGGGCCATTACGAGCAGTACTTC.

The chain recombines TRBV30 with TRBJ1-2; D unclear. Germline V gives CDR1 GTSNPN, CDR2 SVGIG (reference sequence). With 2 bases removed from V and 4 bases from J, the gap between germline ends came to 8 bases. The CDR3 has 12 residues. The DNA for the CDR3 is TGTGCCTGGAGTATCCGGGGCTATGGCTACACCTTC. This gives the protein CAWSIRGYGYTF. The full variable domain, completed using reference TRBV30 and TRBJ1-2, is SQTIHQWPATLVQPVGSPLSLECTVEGTSNPNLYWYRQAAGRGLQLLFYSVGIGQISSEVPQNLSASRPQDRQFILSSKKLLLSDSGFYLCAWSIRGYGYTFGSGTRLTVV.

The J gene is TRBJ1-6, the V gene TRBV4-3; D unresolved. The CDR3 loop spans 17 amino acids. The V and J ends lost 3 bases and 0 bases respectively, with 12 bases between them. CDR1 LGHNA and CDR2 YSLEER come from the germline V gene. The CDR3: CASSHGRRVSYNSPLHF. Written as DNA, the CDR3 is TGCGCCAGCAGCCATGGACGGCGGGTCTCCTATAATTCACCCCTCCACTTT.

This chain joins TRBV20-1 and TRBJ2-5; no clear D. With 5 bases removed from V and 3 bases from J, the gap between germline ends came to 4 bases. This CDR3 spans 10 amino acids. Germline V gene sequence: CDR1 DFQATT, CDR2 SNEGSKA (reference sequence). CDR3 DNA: TGCAGTGCTGAGGAAGAGACCCAGTACTTC. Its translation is CSAEEETQYF.

As DNA, the CDR3 is TGTGCCAGCAGTTCACCGGGACAGGGGAATGAAAAACTGTTTTTT. It yields the protein CASSSPGQGNEKLFF. V and J are TRBV28 and TRBJ1-4; 10 bases line up with TRBD1. The germline gives CDR1 MDHEN, CDR2 SYDVKM. The V and J ends lost 4 bases and 5 bases, in that order; junction bases with no gene match: 4. The CDR3 consists of 15 residues.

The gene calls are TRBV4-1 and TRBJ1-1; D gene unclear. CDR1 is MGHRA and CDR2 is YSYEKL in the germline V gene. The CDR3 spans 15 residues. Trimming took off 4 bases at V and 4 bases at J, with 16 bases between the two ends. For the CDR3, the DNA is TGCGCCAGCAGCCGCCCCCGCGGCCGAAGCACTGAAGCTTTCTTT. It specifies CASSRPRGRSTEAFF.

The CDR3 DNA reads TGTGCCAGTAGTATGGCTAGCGGGAACACCGGGGAGCTGTTTTTT. This encodes CASSMASGNTGELFF. The chain couples TRBV19 to TRBJ2-2, with 7 bases lining up with TRBD2. V lost 3 bases, J lost 1 base, and 2 bases stayed unmatched. The CDR3 loop spans 15 amino acids. CDR1 and CDR2 from the germline V gene are LNHDA and SQIVND (reference sequence).

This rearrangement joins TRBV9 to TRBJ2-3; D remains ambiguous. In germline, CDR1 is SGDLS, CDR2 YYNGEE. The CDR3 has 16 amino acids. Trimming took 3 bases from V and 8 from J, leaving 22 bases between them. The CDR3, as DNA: TGTGCCAGCAGCGCACACTCCGGGTCCTCAAGAGGTACGCAGTATTTT. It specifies CASSAHSGSSRGTQYF.

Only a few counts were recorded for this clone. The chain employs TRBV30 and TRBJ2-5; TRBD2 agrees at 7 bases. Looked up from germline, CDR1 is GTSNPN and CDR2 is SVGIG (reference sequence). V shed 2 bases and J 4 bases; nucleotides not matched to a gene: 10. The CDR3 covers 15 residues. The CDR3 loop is CAWSRSGIQGETQYF. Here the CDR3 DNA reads TGTGCCTGGAGTCGGAGCGGGATCCAGGGAGAGACCCAGTACTTC.

Here the CDR3 DNA reads TGCGCCAGCAGCTTGGACCACCTGGGAGCAGGTACGCAGTATTTT. Translating gives CASSLDHLGAGTQYF. This chain uses TRBV5-1 with TRBJ2-3; maybe TRBD2 (5 bases). CDR3 length: 15 residues. V lost 0 bases and J 8 bases, leaving 16 bases between the germline ends. CDR1 is SGHRS, CDR2 YFSETQ, per germline.

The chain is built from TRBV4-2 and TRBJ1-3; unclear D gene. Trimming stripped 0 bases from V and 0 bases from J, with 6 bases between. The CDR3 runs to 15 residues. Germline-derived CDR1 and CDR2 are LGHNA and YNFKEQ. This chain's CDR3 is CASSQEESSGNTIYF. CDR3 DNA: TGTGCCAGCAGCCAAGAGGAGAGCTCTGGAAACACCATATATTTT.

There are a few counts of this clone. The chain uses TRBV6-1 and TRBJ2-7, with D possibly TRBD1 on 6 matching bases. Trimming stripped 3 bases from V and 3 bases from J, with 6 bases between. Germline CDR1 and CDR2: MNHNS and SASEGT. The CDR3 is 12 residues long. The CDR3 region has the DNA TGTGCCAGCAGTGACAGGGGCTACGAGCAGTACTTC. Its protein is CASSDRGYEQYF.

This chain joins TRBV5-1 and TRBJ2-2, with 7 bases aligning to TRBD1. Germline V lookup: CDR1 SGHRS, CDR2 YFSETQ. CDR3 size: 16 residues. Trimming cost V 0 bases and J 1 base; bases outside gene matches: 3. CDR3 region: CASSLARTGNTGELFF. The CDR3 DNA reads TGCGCCAGCAGCTTGGCTAGGACAGGGAACACCGGGGAGCTGTTTTTT.

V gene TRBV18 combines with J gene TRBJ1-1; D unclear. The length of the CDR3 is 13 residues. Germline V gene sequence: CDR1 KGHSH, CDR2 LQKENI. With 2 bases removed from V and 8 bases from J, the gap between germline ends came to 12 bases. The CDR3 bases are TGTGCCAGCTCACCATCGGACTTGCAGGAAGCTTTCTTT. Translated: CASSPSDLQEAFF.

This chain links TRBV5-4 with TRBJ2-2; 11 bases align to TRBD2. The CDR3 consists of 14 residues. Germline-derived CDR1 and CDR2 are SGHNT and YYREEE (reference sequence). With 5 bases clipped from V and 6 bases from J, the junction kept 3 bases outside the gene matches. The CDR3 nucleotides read TGTGCCAGCAGACCGGGACTAGCGGCCGGGGAGCTGTTTTTT. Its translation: CASRPGLAAGELFF. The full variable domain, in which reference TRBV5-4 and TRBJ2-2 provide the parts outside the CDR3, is ETGVTQSPTHLIKTRGQQVTLRCSSQSGHNTVSWYQQALGQGPQFIFQYYREEENGRGNFPPRFSGLQFPNYSSELNVNALELDDSALYLCASRPGLAAGELFFGEGSRLTVL.

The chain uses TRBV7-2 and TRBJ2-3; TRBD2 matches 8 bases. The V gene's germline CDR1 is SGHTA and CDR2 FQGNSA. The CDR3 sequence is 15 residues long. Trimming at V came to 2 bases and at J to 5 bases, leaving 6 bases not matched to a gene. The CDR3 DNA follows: TGTGCCAGCAGCTTACCGGGGGGGCAGGGAGATACGCAGTATTTT. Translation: CASSLPGGQGDTQYF.

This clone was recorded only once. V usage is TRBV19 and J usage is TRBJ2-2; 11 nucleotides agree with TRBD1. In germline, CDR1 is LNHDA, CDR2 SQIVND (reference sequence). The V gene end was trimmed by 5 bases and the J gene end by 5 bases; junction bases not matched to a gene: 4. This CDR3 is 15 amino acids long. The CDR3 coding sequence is TGTGCCAGTAGTCCCGGGACAGGGGGAACCGGGGAGCTGTTTTTT. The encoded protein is CASSPGTGGTGELFF.